One and the same sample provided the 16 T cell receptor beta chains below, sequenced in a study of spatial heterogeneity in lung cancer. As to time point: sample taken at primary tumor resection. The sequenced material consisted of unsorted whole RNA from tumor, nontumor lung or frozen PBMC. Via MiXCR, TCRdb re-called the 5' RACE reads, giving one row per CDR3 protein. The table shows almost 75,000 distinct CDR3 sequences, with about an eighth occurring only once. The sequencing here drew on PBMCs, taken at surgery. All receptors derive from a male donor with early-stage non-small cell lung cancer.

This clonotype has a count of ten or more. The chain employs TRBV15 and TRBJ2-1, with D unresolved. CDR1 and CDR2 from the germline V gene are LNHNV and YYDKDF (reference sequence). This CDR3 spans 15 amino acids. The V end was cut by 0 bases, the J end by 6 bases, with 12 bases between. The CDR3 nucleotides are TGTGCCACCAGCAGAGATAGGGCGGCTACCAATGAGCAGTTCTTC. Protein sequence: CATSRDRAATNEQFF.

In this sample, this clonotype turned up a few times. This chain connects TRBV20-1 to TRBJ2-4; D uncertain. Trimming shortened V by 1 base and J by 2 bases, and 6 bases separated the two germline ends. In germline, CDR1 is DFQATT, CDR2 SNEGSKA (reference sequence). The CDR3 covers 13 residues. The CDR3 sequence is CSARVLSKNIQYF. CDR3 bases: TGCAGTGCTAGAGTGCTGTCCAAAAACATTCAGTACTTC.

This clonotype was counted a few times. This chain joins TRBV4-3 and TRBJ2-7; D perhaps matches TRBD2 (5 bases). CDR1 and CDR2 from the germline V gene are LGHNA and YSLEER. Trimming took 1 base from V and 4 from J, leaving 14 bases between them. CDR3 size: 15 residues. The CDR3 DNA follows: TGCGCCAGCAGCCAAGTCCATACGTCGGGGTACGAGCAGTACTTC. This codes for CASSQVHTSGYEQYF.

The chain uses TRBV6-6 and TRBJ2-7, with 9 bases that match TRBD1. Trimming at V came to 2 bases and at J to 5 bases, leaving 7 bases not matched to a gene. This CDR3 is 15 amino acids long. Looked up from germline, CDR1 is MNHNY and CDR2 is SVGAGI (reference sequence). The CDR3 sequence is CASSYPGGTGNEQYF. CDR3 in DNA: TGTGCCAGCAGTTACCCCGGCGGGACAGGGAACGAGCAGTACTTC.

This clonotype was seen many times. This chain uses TRBV9 with TRBJ2-5; D is ambiguous. V was shortened by 1 base and J by 2 bases, with 6 bases between the two germline ends. The V gene's germline CDR1 is SGDLS and CDR2 YYNGEE. This CDR3 has 13 residues. The CDR3, as DNA: TGTGCCAGCAGCGTAAGCAGACAAGAGACCCAGTACTTC. It translates to CASSVSRQETQYF.

The gene calls are TRBV20-1 and TRBJ2-7; 7 bases are shared with TRBD1. J lost 7 bases, V lost 5 bases, and 5 bases had no gene match. Germline CDR1 and CDR2: DFQATT and SNEGSKA (reference sequence). The length of the CDR3 is 11 residues. DNA of the CDR3: TGCAGTGCTCAGACAGGGATTGAGCAGTACTTC. Translation gives CSAQTGIEQYF.

The chain uses TRBV6-5 and TRBJ2-2; 8 bases line up with TRBD1. The CDR3 totals 12 residues. With 8 bases clipped from V and 6 bases from J, the junction kept 2 bases outside the gene matches. Per the germline V gene, CDR1 is MNHEY and CDR2 is SVGAGI. CDR3 sequence reads: CASAGGPGELFF. The CDR3 DNA is TGTGCCAGCGCAGGGGGCCCCGGGGAGCTGTTTTTT.

This clonotype was counted between two and nine times. The rearrangement joins TRBV7-2 to TRBJ2-2; D gene uncertain. The length of the CDR3 is 12 residues. Trimming stripped 1 base from V and 5 bases from J, with 2 bases between. Germline CDR1 is SGHTA and CDR2 is FQGNSA. The CDR3 nucleotides read TGTGCCAGCAGCTTAGATACCGGGGAGCTGTTTTTT. Translating it yields CASSLDTGELFF.

This clonotype was observed a handful of times. The chain joins TRBV6-5 to TRBJ1-1; D is unclear. The CDR3 is 15 amino acids. Trimming took off 7 bases at V and 0 bases at J, with 15 bases between the two ends. CDR1 and CDR2 (germline): MNHEY, SVGAGI. Here the CDR3 DNA reads TGTGCCAGCAAGTTAGGACGGGTGATGAACACTGAAGCTTTCTTT. Protein sequence: CASKLGRVMNTEAFF.

The V and J genes are TRBV3-1 and TRBJ2-1; D gene ambiguous. The CDR3 is 13 amino acids. Germline V gene lookup returns CDR1 LGHDT and CDR2 YNNKEL (reference sequence). Trimming cost V 2 bases and J 4 bases, with 6 bases left between them. CDR3 nucleotide sequence: TGTGCCAGCAGCCAAACGTATTACAATGAGCAGTTCTTC. This gives the protein CASSQTYYNEQFF.

This clonotype showed up just a few times. The chain links TRBV29-1 to TRBJ2-1, with D possibly matching TRBD1 (6 bases). The germline gives CDR1 SQVTM, CDR2 ANQGSEA. V lost 5 bases and J lost 8, with 19 bases in between. CDR3 size: 14 residues. This CDR3 reads CSVLMGAWADEQFF. CDR3 coding DNA: TGCAGCGTTCTAATGGGGGCCTGGGCGGATGAGCAGTTCTTC.

This clonotype came up a few times. The V gene is TRBV5-1, the J gene TRBJ2-5; 11 nucleotides line up with TRBD2. The junction had 4 bases not matched to a gene; V was cut back by 4 bases and J by 2 bases. CDR1 and CDR2 (germline): SGHRS, YFSETQ. The CDR3 length is 15 residues. The CDR3 region has the DNA TGCGCCAGCAGCCCCGGGACTAGCGGACAAGAGACCCAGTACTTC. The encoded protein is CASSPGTSGQETQYF.

The V and J genes are TRBV5-1 and TRBJ2-7; TRBD2 aligns across 7 bases. The CDR3 totals 16 residues. Looked up from germline, CDR1 is SGHRS and CDR2 is YFSETQ. Trimming cost V 0 bases and J 3 bases; bases outside gene matches: 9. This CDR3 is CASSLAQAGFGYEQYF. The CDR3 nucleotides read TGCGCCAGCAGCTTGGCCCAAGCGGGATTCGGCTACGAGCAGTACTTC. Full variable domain (outside the CDR3, taken from reference TRBV5-1 and TRBJ2-7): KAGVTQTPRYLIKTRGQQVTLSCSPISGHRSVSWYQQTPGQGLQFLFEYFSETQRNKGNFPGRFSGRQFSNSRSEMNVSTLELGDSALYLCASSLAQAGFGYEQYFGPGTRLTVT.

The rearrangement links TRBV25-1 to TRBJ2-6; D is undetermined. The CDR3 sequence is 16 residues long. V was trimmed by 2 bases and J by 2 bases, leaving 10 bases between them. Germline-derived CDR1 and CDR2 are MGHDK and SYGVNS. CDR3 sequence: CASSEPRVPGANVLTF. The CDR3, as DNA: TGTGCCAGCAGTGAACCCCGGGTACCTGGGGCCAACGTCCTGACTTTC.

This clonotype was counted between two and nine times. V and J are TRBV6-6 and TRBJ1-2, with 9 bases lining up with TRBD1. The CDR3 contains 15 residues. Germline lookup yields CDR1 MNHNY and CDR2 SVGAGI (reference sequence). V shed 5 bases and J 10 bases; nucleotides not matched to a gene: 14. As DNA, the CDR3 is TGTGCCAGCAGTCCTCATTTACCGGGACAGGGATACTACACCTTC. Protein sequence: CASSPHLPGQGYYTF.

This clonotype has a handful of counts. The chain recombines TRBV6-1 with TRBJ2-3; D not resolved. Per the germline V gene, CDR1 is MNHNS and CDR2 is SASEGT. The ends were cut back, 10 bases at V and 1 base at J, with 12 bases in the middle. The CDR3 has 13 amino acids. CDR3: CATLLIGTDTQYF. In nucleotides, the CDR3 is TGTGCCACCCTGCTGATTGGCACAGATACGCAGTATTTT.